This TCR beta chain was retrieved from a study of sequential checkpoint blockade in melanoma (dated by TCRdb to the late 2010s). Regarding the complete study: Patients were assigned by 1:1 randomization to either first-line nivolumab followed by ipilimumab (arm A) or ipilimumab followed by nivolumab (arm B). Maintenance nivolumab was given following each of the two trial sequences.

Ends trimmed: V by 0 bases, J by 3 bases; bases unmatched to a gene: 9. Sequences SGHTA (CDR1) and FQGNSA (CDR2) are obtained from the germline V gene. The CDR3 sequence holds 18 residues, the cysteine and phenylalanine included. Only the CDR3 DNA stays, 54 bases, in frame from base 1. A note on this clone: No cognate antigen has been identified for it. No much larger clone exists at a distance of one base, and base qualities are not known.

Summary of the overall study and its limitations: Larger, independent patient cohorts are needed to validate the response-prediction model that combines TCR metrics and mutation burden.

TCRbeta CDR3 regions were immunosequenced from genomic DNA with the immunoSEQ Assay. Before high-throughput sequencing, the genomic DNA was amplified using bias-controlled multiplex PCR. The study's own analysis went as follows. To quantify the absolute abundance of each unique TCRbeta CDR3 region, the sequences were collapsed and filtered. Clonality, defined as 1 minus Pielou's evenness, was calculated using productive rearrangements only. A previously published method was used to identify clones with significantly greater frequencies in on-treatment samples than in baseline samples. Held by TCRdb, this immuneACCESS table contains in-frame sequences only and omits some clones. Under half of the omission traces to an unresolved V gene where checked; the cause of the rest is unknown. That table gives V, J and clone size, and the DNA gave D and trimming. Within this sample are about 6,100 clones, with roughly 50% of them counted one time only. In total, the top ten clones hold about 15% of the sample.

The sample's treatment or condition label, decoded: randomized to nivolumab then ipilimumab (arm A) or the reverse (arm B). None of the patients in the trial had previously been given DNA-damaging chemotherapy. A FACS Aria II flow cytometer was used to sort live CD3+CD8+ cells that were negative for CD19 and CD56 from thawed PBMCs. Samples were obtained from patients with melanoma enrolled in CheckMate 064, a randomized, open-label phase II trial of sequential checkpoint blockade. Peripheral blood mononuclear cells were collected by leukapheresis, purified with Ficoll-Paque, and frozen in human serum with around 10% DMSO. Right after sorting, the blood CD3+CD8+ cells were verified to be >95% pure, and DNA extraction followed.

The material was CD8+ T cells sorted from blood (inferred from file names), obtained from a patient given nivolumab and ipilimumab in sequence. In this chain, TRBV7-2 is recombined with TRBJ2-5, with 11 middle bases fitting TRBD2. The sequence came from a human donor with melanoma. The CDR3 region: CASSLAGLSGGAEETQYF. The nucleotides read TGTGCCAGCAGCTTAGCGGGGCTTAGCGGGGGGGCTGAAGAGACCCAGTACTTC.